This TCR beta chain was identified during a study of blood T cell repertoires in COVID-19. Overall study context: From T cells, B-cell-depleted T cells, or PBMCs came the material, which was cDNA or gDNA.

V lost 5 bases to trimming and J lost 0 bases, with 13 bases between them. There are 15 residues in the CDR3. CDR1 and CDR2 from the germline V gene are SEHNR and FQNEAQ (reference sequence). Study processing details: Cell counts per sample came from amplifying reference gene primers. TCRdb's table, derived via immunoSEQ multiplex PCR, lists solely in-frame clones and lacks some. The V and J calls and the clone size are those of that table, but D and trimming were determined from the DNA. Of around 200,000 clones in the sample, about 83% were seen once. Each participant's cohort was designated according to participant-reported clinical history.

This TCR came from a man between 35 and 55 years old with acute COVID-19. The sample was PBMCs or T cells enriched from blood (not recorded which). The chain couples TRBV7-9 to TRBJ1-1; D uncertain. The CDR3 sequence is CASSPRENMNTEAFF. CDR3 DNA: TGTGCCAGCAGCCCCCGGGAAAACATGAACACTGAAGCTTTCTTT.